This T cell receptor beta chain derives from a study of blood T cell repertoires in COVID-19. Study background: Acute and convalescent COVID-19 samples came from the United States, Italy and Spain. In each case, the material was cDNA or gDNA derived from T cells, B-cell-depleted T cells, or PBMCs.

This clone was observed a single time. Methods used by the authors: Amplification from reference gene primers served as the basis for estimated nucleated cell counts. Assay used: immunoSEQ multiplex PCR; TCRdb lists only in-frame clones, some missing. The DNA was the basis for D and trimming; V, J and clone size are from that table. The data contain 150,000 or so clones, 81% of them seen just once; the ten biggest clones take up 11%. CDR3 length equals 15 residues. In germline, CDR1 is SQVTM, CDR2 ANQGSEA. The V end lost 1 base, the J end lost 0 bases, and 13 bases lay between the germline ends. This TCR came from a man aged 55-75 years with active or convalescent COVID-19. The sequenced sample consisted of peripheral blood. The genes are TRBV29-1 and TRBJ2-7; D ambiguous. The CDR3, as DNA: TGCAGCGTTGAAGGGAGCACTGGAAACTCCTACGAGCAGTACTTC. Translation: CSVEGSTGNSYEQYF.